These T cell receptor beta chains were read from a single sample in a study of response to subunit inactivated influenza vaccine. MiXCR, run by TCRdb on the RT-PCR reads, gives a single entry per CDR3 protein. The sample records 630,000 or so distinct CDR3 sequences, about a sixth being singletons. The starting material was PBMCs from blood, obtained less than 13 days after vaccination. These receptors were obtained from a man aged 45-65 years who received an inactivated influenza vaccine. CDR3s include the opening cysteine and the closing phenylalanine or tryptophan. D genes are given only for firm matches. Clone size is shown for a subset of rows, as once, few, many or a class of expanded clone.

D,V,J,size,CDR3,DNA
-,TRBV5-1,TRBJ1-1,few,CASSLVGEASF,TGCGCCAGCAGCTTGGTCGGGGAAGCTTCCTTT
-,TRBV5-4,TRBJ2-2,-,CASSELPFKAGELFF,TGTGCCAGCAGCGAACTACCCTTTAAGGCCGGGGAGCTGTTTTTT
-,TRBV5-1,TRBJ2-1,-,CASSLEMKVYNEQFF,TGCGCCAGCAGCCTGGAAATGAAGGTCTACAATGAGCAGTTCTTC
-,TRBV4-3,TRBJ2-5,-,CASSQDDLNPETQYF,TGCGCCAGCAGCCAAGATGACTTGAACCCAGAGACCCAGTACTTC
TRBD2,TRBV27,TRBJ2-1,few,CASSLWTSGYNEQFF,TGTGCCAGCAGTTTATGGACTAGCGGTTACAATGAGCAGTTCTTC
-,TRBV5-1,TRBJ1-1,-,CASSLVGQNKEAFF,TGCGCCAGCAGCTTGGTAGGTCAGAACAAGGAAGCTTTCTTT
-,TRBV5-5,TRBJ1-1,few,CASSLGRNDIEAFF,TGTGCCAGCAGCTTGGGCAGGAACGACATTGAAGCTTTCTTT
-,TRBV10-3,TRBJ2-2,-,CAISGLDQNTGELFF,TGTGCCATCAGTGGACTAGACCAGAACACCGGGGAGCTGTTTTTT
-,TRBV10-3,TRBJ2-3,-,CAISGIVPDTQYF,TGTGCCATCAGTGGGATCGTCCCAGATACGCAGTATTTT
-,TRBV6-1,TRBJ1-5,few,CAISRGLEGQPQHF,TGTGCCATCTCCCGAGGGTTAGAGGGTCAGCCCCAGCATTTT
-,TRBV3-1,TRBJ1-1,-,CASSPDRRPVGTEAFF,TGTGCCAGCAGCCCGGACAGAAGGCCGGTTGGGACTGAAGCTTTCTTT
TRBD2,TRBV6-7,TRBJ2-5,-,CASRLTSGRARTQYF,TGTGCCAGCAGACTTACTAGCGGGAGGGCCCGGACCCAGTACTTC
-,TRBV18,TRBJ2-2,few,CASSPPEGQPGELFF,TGTGCCAGCTCACCACCGGAGGGACAGCCCGGGGAGCTGTTTTTT
TRBD1,TRBV20-1,TRBJ1-2,many,CSATLRDRVFGYTF,TGCAGTGCTACTCTCCGGGACAGGGTATTCGGCTACACCTTC
TRBD2,TRBV10-3,TRBJ2-7,few,CAISESTGRGGPGYEQYF,TGTGCCATCAGTGAGTCGACGGGGCGGGGGGGCCCAGGATACGAGCAGTACTTC
-,TRBV10-3,TRBJ2-1,few,CAISSRTDTNEQFF,TGTGCCATCAGTAGCCGGACAGATACCAATGAGCAGTTCTTC
-,TRBV21-1,TRBJ2-7,-,CASAGPEQYF,TGTGCCAGCGCAGGGCCCGAGCAGTACTTC
-,TRBV7-9,TRBJ2-3,-,CASSRWSDTQYF,TGTGCCAGCAGCCGTTGGTCGGATACGCAGTATTTT
TRBD1,TRBV11-2,TRBJ2-6,-,CASSSLFSRGRVAGANVLTF,TGTGCCAGCAGCTCATTATTCTCCAGGGGGCGCGTGGCTGGGGCCAACGTCCTGACTTTC
-,TRBV5-1,TRBJ2-1,few,CASSLVMADNEQFF,TGCGCCAGCAGCTTGGTTATGGCGGACAATGAGCAGTTCTTC
-,TRBV10-3,TRBJ1-2,-,CAIRKDTYYGYTF,TGTGCCATCAGAAAGGACACTTACTATGGCTACACCTTC
TRBD1,TRBV9,TRBJ2-7,once,CASSVAQTGDEQYF,TGTGCCAGCAGCGTAGCTCAGACAGGGGACGAGCAGTACTTC
-,TRBV2,TRBJ2-1,few,CASSQGSGYNEQFF,TGTGCCAGCAGTCAGGGGTCAGGGTACAATGAGCAGTTCTTC
-,TRBV7-2,TRBJ2-3,-,CASSLGTPGWRTDTQYF,TGTGCCAGCAGCTTAGGGACCCCGGGGTGGCGCACAGATACGCAGTATTTT
-,TRBV4-3,TRBJ2-7,-,CASSQEPSGMSSYEQYF,TGCGCCAGCAGCCAAGAACCCTCAGGGATGAGCTCCTACGAGCAGTACTTC
-,TRBV25-1,TRBJ2-5,few,CASSEYGTYNQETQYF,TGTGCCAGCAGTGAATATGGGACATATAATCAAGAGACCCAGTACTTC
-,TRBV7-3,TRBJ2-1,many,CASSSWGSAYNEQFF,TGTGCCAGCAGCTCTTGGGGGAGCGCCTACAATGAGCAGTTCTTC
-,TRBV4-3,TRBJ2-7,many,CASSQEATGSYEQYF,TGCGCCAGCAGCCAAGAGGCGACAGGATCGTACGAGCAGTACTTC
-,TRBV7-2,TRBJ2-7,-,CASSLKSGGEQYF,TGTGCCAGCAGCTTAAAATCTGGGGGAGAGCAGTACTTC
-,TRBV5-1,TRBJ2-2,-,CASSPWTEHTGELFF,TGCGCCAGCAGCCCCTGGACAGAACACACCGGGGAGCTGTTTTTT
-,TRBV7-3,TRBJ2-2,few,CASSLVSHGELFF,TGTGCCAGCAGCTTGGTATCCCACGGGGAGCTGTTTTTT
-,TRBV18,TRBJ2-1,-,CASSPVFGDNEQFF,TGTGCCAGCTCACCAGTCTTTGGGGATAATGAGCAGTTCTTC
TRBD1,TRBV29-1,TRBJ1-5,many,CSVSGGAGNQPQHF,TGCAGCGTATCAGGGGGGGCGGGCAATCAGCCCCAGCATTTT
TRBD2,TRBV4-2,TRBJ2-3,-,CASSHRRTSGGVDTDTQYF,TGTGCCAGCAGCCACCGCCGGACTAGCGGGGGGGTAGATACAGATACGCAGTATTTT
-,TRBV4-1,TRBJ2-1,few,CASSRADNSYNEQFF,TGCGCCAGCAGCCGAGCAGATAATTCCTACAATGAGCAGTTCTTC
-,TRBV7-9,TRBJ2-7,few,CASSFLSTFAPSYEQYF,TGTGCCAGCAGCTTTCTAAGCACCTTCGCGCCTAGCTACGAGCAGTACTTC
-,TRBV27,TRBJ2-5,many,CASSLSSWGGRETQYF,TGTGCCAGCAGTTTGTCTTCGTGGGGGGGCCGAGAGACCCAGTACTTC
TRBD2,TRBV20-1,TRBJ2-5,-,CSNVAGGGRETQYF,TGCAGTAATGTAGCGGGAGGAGGGAGAGAGACCCAGTACTTC
-,TRBV12-3/TRBV12-4,TRBJ1-5,many,CASRREFGQPQHF,TGTGCCAGCAGAAGGGAATTTGGTCAGCCCCAGCATTTT
-,TRBV2,TRBJ1-2,many,CASSGEYGYTF,TGTGCCAGCAGTGGGGAATATGGCTACACCTTC
-,TRBV10-3,TRBJ1-4,few,CAISESPGAGEKLFF,TGTGCCATCAGTGAGTCCCCGGGTGCAGGGGAAAAACTGTTTTTT
-,TRBV4-1,TRBJ2-2,few,CASSQPLLGHNTGELFF,TGCGCCAGCAGCCAGCCCTTATTGGGACACAACACCGGGGAGCTGTTTTTT
TRBD1,TRBV4-2,TRBJ2-7,-,CASSQRWTGENEQYF,TGTGCCAGCAGCCAGCGTTGGACAGGGGAAAACGAGCAGTACTTC
-,TRBV3-1,TRBJ1-6,-,CASSPGTREPLHF,TGTGCCAGCAGCCCTGGGACGCGAGAACCCCTCCACTTT
-,TRBV7-2,TRBJ2-1,-,CASSFSQGNEQFF,TGTGCCAGCAGCTTTTCCCAGGGAAATGAGCAGTTCTTC
-,TRBV28,TRBJ2-5,many,CASSFQQETQYF,TGTGCCAGCAGTTTTCAGCAAGAGACCCAGTACTTC
TRBD1,TRBV24-1,TRBJ2-1,few,CATSDLRDSSNEQFF,TGTGCCACCAGTGATTTGCGGGACAGCTCGAATGAGCAGTTCTTC
-,TRBV20-1,TRBJ1-2,-,CSARDPAWGYTF,TGCAGTGCTAGAGATCCCGCTTGGGGCTACACCTTC
TRBD2,TRBV11-2,TRBJ2-1,-,CASSLDLAGGGYNEQFF,TGTGCCAGCAGCTTAGATTTAGCGGGAGGGGGGTACAATGAGCAGTTCTTC
TRBD2,TRBV12-3/TRBV12-4,TRBJ2-2,few,CASISSGGATGELFF,TGTGCCAGCATTTCTAGCGGGGGGGCAACCGGGGAGCTGTTTTTT
-,TRBV5-1,TRBJ2-5,few,CASSLEAFRGRETQYF,TGCGCCAGCAGCTTGGAAGCTTTCCGGGGGCGAGAGACCCAGTACTTC
TRBD1,TRBV7-2,TRBJ1-1,-,CASSARQGTEAFF,TGTGCCAGCAGCGCAAGACAGGGCACTGAAGCTTTCTTT
-,TRBV14,TRBJ2-5,-,CASSQVGVTQYF,TGTGCCAGCAGCCAAGTGGGAGTGACCCAGTACTTC
TRBD1,TRBV12-3/TRBV12-4,TRBJ2-7,-,CASSLGQGKPYEQYF,TGTGCCAGCAGTCTTGGACAGGGGAAGCCCTACGAGCAGTACTTC